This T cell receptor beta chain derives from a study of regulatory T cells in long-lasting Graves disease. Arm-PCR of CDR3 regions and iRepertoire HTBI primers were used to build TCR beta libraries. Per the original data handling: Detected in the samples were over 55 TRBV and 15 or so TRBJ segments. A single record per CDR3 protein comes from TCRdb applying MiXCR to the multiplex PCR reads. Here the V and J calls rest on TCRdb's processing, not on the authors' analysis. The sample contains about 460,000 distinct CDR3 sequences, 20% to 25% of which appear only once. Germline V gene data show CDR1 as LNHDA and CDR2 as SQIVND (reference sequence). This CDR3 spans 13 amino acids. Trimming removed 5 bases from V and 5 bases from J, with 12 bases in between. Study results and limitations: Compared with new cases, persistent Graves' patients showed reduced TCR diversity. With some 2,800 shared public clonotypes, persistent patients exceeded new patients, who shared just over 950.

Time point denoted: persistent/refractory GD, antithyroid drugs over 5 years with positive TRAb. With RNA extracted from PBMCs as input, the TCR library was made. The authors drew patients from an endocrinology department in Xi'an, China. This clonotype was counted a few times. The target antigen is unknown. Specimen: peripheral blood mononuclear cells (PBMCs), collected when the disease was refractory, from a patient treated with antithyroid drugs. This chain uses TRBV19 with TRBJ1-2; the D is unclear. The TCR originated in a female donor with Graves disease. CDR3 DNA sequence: TGTGCCAGTAGTCCTGACACGAAATATGGCTACACCTTC. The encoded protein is CASSPDTKYGYTF.